Here is one T cell receptor (beta chain) with its context. The nonmyeloablative bone marrow transplants came from related graft donors, with transient mixed chimerism. The CDR3 has 17 amino acids. V was shortened by 1 base and J by 5 bases, with 21 bases between the two germline ends. Germline values: CDR1 SGHNT, CDR2 YYREEE (reference sequence). This specimen belongs to a study of Tregs in tolerant kidney transplant recipients. Produced via immunoSEQ multiplex PCR; TCRdb's table is partial and in-frame only. This sample has 95,000 or so clones, with 93% found just once. The chain uses TRBV5-4 and TRBJ1-1; tentative D call: TRBD1 (6 bases). Sequences were derived from CD4+ T cells from blood (PBMCs), sampled 12 months after the transplant. The clonotype comes from a human patient who received a combined kidney and bone marrow transplant. Certain T cells may be donor cells from the graft. CDR3 nucleotides: TGTGCCAGCAGCTTGCTTATGGGTGCGGGGGCTGGGACTGAAGCTTTCTTT. It translates to CASSLLMGAGAGTEAFF.